Listed here is a single T cell receptor (beta chain). The antigen this receptor binds is unknown. Base qualities were left out, and no much larger clone turns up one base away. The data were taken from a study of shared clonotypes between healthy human individuals (dated by TCRdb to about 2020). About the full investigation: The cohort included three men and a couple of women between 18 and 49 years of age. Per donor, three plates each were used for CD4 naive and CD4 memory, two for CD8 naive, and one for CD8 memory. Blood TCR repertoires of five healthy adults were deeply sequenced to estimate repertoire size and the extent of clonotype sharing between individuals. To increase sequencing depth and limit assay-specific biases, TCR repertoire library preparation and sequencing were carried out by different laboratories using diverse techniques. Leukapheresis yielded between about 0.85 and 10 billion PBMCs per donor.

The germline V gene specifies SGHDT as CDR1 and YYEEEE as CDR2. The CDR3 contains 14 residues, cysteine and phenylalanine counted. The entry retains the CDR3 DNA only, 42 bases that are in frame from base 1. V and J are trimmed by 3 bases and 7 bases, and the gene matches miss 4 bases of the junction. CD8 naive samples were CD45RO-negative cells positively selected for CCR7, giving a CD45RA+CCR7+ population that excluded TemRA cells. The donors were healthy, HIV-negative adults who had no recently reported acute infections or vaccinations. Every donor was a Caucasian adult living in Nashville, Tennessee, USA. After blood collection by leukapheresis, PBMCs were isolated using Ficoll-Histopaque density gradient centrifugation and then cryopreserved in the vapor phase of liquid nitrogen. Purity and quantity of every magnetically sorted T cell population were checked by analytical flow cytometry. Genomic DNA was isolated from every sorted fraction and measured by UV absorbance on a Nanodrop 2000c.

Results the study describes overall, beyond this receptor: Compared with non-shared clonotypes, clonotypes shared by all four sorted-subset donors had higher generation probabilities. Sampling was restricted to blood, and TCR repertoires in tissue are likely to differ from TCR repertoires in blood. Pairwise subsampling led to the expectation that sequencing depth would affect the degree of clonotype sharing among donors. About 4.5% of naive CD4, 3% to 4% of naive CD8, approximately 2.2% of memory CD4, and roughly 0.4% of memory CD8 clonotypes were shared across four donors. Rarefaction of sorted-subset datasets indicated incomplete sequencing despite the large sequencing depth. Naive subsets generally had larger estimated clonotype richness than memory subsets did. The small number of donors limited the genetic and exposure-history diversity represented.

Using the deep immunoSEQ assay, TCR CDR3 regions were amplified from genomic DNA by multiplex PCR. Extracted genomic DNA from each cell subset was distributed evenly across all wells of several immunoSEQ 96-well plates, and each plate was treated as a replicate. For sorted subsets, each replicate PCR was loaded with roughly 200 ng genomic DNA, equivalent to 25,000 to 30,000 T cell genomes. Purified libraries were quantified with a Qubit 3.0 fluorometer, sized on a Bioanalyzer 2100, and re-quantified with the KAPA Library Quantification kit. Every immunoSEQ 96-well plate was sequenced on a separate single-read 150-cycle Illumina NextSeq 550 flow cell. As for how the authors treated the data: Because the immunoSEQ output held only junctional sequences and lacked quality scores, the filtering could not match the filtering applied to full-length reads. Sequences were annotated with PyIR, a Python wrapper for IgBLAST v1.9, using IMGT germline references to assign V/J genes and CDR3. Reads were removed for weak V/J assignments (E-value above 1e-6), missing CDR3, stop codons, out-of-frame junctions, or ambiguous translated residues. V3J clonotypes were defined as sequences sharing the same inferred V gene, J gene, and CDR3 amino acid sequence. To compute the percentage overlap between repertoires, the number of shared unique clonotypes was divided by the size of the smaller repertoire. RTK rarefaction, the Chao1 estimator, and Recon v2.1 estimates of unobserved clonotypes were used to assess repertoire richness. Generation probabilities for all TCRbeta clonotypes obtained by the gDNA method from a handful of donors were computed using OLGA. TCRdb carries this immuneACCESS record with in-frame sequences only. Its versions omit some clonotypes, under half of them owing to an unresolved V gene in the studies checked, with the rest unexplained. V and J calls and clone size are given by that table; D and trimming were obtained from the DNA. This sample is represented by about 2 million clones; roughly 94% of them were singletons. The ten largest make up about 1.1% of the sample.

Sequencing input: naive CD8+ T cells sorted from blood. The sample's cell subset or site label, decoded: CD45RA+CCR7+. Recombination joined TRBV5-6 with TRBJ2-3, and 11 junctional nucleotides match TRBD1. The TCR originated in a man younger than 30 in good health. The CDR3 reads as follows: CASSWGQGVYTQYF. The DNA sequence follows: TGTGCCAGCAGCTGGGGACAGGGGGTTTATACGCAGTATTTT.